This TCR beta chain was identified during a study of blood T cell repertoires in COVID-19 (TCRdb year 2020). About the study as a whole: Samples from collaborators originated in the United States, Italy and Spain and spanned both the acute and convalescent phases of COVID-19. The samples were drawn from the first 160 participants of the ongoing ImmuneRACE study and from 1,254 subjects provided by 6 global collaborators. Nearly every sample came with metadata listing a de-identified subject ID, COVID-19 status, age in years and sex. The material from the prospective study consisted of cDNA or gDNA derived from T cells, B-cell-depleted T cells, or PBMCs. The repertoires were released in a freely available public database meant as a resource for research on the immune response to SARS-CoV-2. Where HLA class I and class II types were available, the types were taken from metadata supplied by the sample provider, not from assay-based typing. Subjects who had been exposed to COVID-19, were actively infected with it, or had recovered from it provided the deeply sampled blood TCRbeta repertoires that made up the dataset. What the work shows at the level of the full study, not this receptor alone: The amount of clinical and demographic metadata varied by source and participant and was provided uncurated.

The germline V gene encodes CDR1 SGDLS and CDR2 YYNGEE. The CDR3 has 16 amino acids, counting the end cysteine and phenylalanine. Only the CDR3 part of the read is kept: 48 bases, read in frame from the first base. Trimming removed 3 bases from V and 0 bases from J, leaving 13 bases between the germline ends. The collaborating institutions used their own protocols to collect whole blood in K2EDTA tubes. For TCRbeta analysis, collaborators shipped samples as frozen whole blood, isolated PBMCs, or DNA extracted from either of those sample types. This clone showed up just once. Its antigen has not been determined. No base-level quality is on record; no much larger clone is a single base apart. TCRbeta CDR3 regions were amplified from genomic DNA by means of the immunoSEQ Assay, a bias-controlled multiplex PCR. Turning to the authors' computational methods: Nucleated cell counts per sample were estimated from amplification of reference gene primers within the assay. To quantify the absolute abundance of each unique TCRbeta CDR3 rearrangement, sequence reads were collapsed and filtered. For each sample, productive Simpson clonality was calculated as the square root of Simpson's diversity index over productive rearrangements. Not all clones reach the TCRdb copy of this immuneACCESS table, which keeps in-frame sequences only. Checked studies attribute under half of the gap to unresolved V genes and leave the rest unexplained. Clone size and V and J calls were adopted from that table, with D and trimming inferred from the DNA. This sample holds about 380,000 clones; 85% were observed only once. The ten largest account for 3.6% of the sample.

Sequenced: peripheral blood. The chain is encoded by TRBV9 joined to TRBJ2-4; tentative D gene TRBD1, with 5 bases matching. The receptor was derived from a young woman with acute or convalescent COVID-19. The sequenced DNA is TGTGCCAGCAGCGCTCCAACAGGTTTAGCCAAAAACATTCAGTACTTC. Translated, this is CASSAPTGLAKNIQYF.